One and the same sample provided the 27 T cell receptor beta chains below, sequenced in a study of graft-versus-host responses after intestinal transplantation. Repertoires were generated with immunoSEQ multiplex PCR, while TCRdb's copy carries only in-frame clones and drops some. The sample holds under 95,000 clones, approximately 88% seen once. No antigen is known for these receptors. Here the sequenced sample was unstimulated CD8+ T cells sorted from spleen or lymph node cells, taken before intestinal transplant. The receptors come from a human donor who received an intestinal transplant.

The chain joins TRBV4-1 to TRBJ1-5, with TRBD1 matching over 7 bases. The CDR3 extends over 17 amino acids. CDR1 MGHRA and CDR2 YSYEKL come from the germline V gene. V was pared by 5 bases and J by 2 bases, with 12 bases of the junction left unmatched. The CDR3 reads CASSSRSFDRGNQPQHF. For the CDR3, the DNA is TGCGCCAGCAGCTCCCGAAGTTTTGACAGGGGCAATCAGCCCCAGCATTTT.

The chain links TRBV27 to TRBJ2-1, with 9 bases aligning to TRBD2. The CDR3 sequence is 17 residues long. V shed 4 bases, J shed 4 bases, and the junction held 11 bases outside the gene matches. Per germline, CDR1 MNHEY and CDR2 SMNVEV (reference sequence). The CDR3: CASSSERRLAGYNEQFF. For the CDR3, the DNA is TGTGCCAGCAGTTCCGAAAGAAGGCTAGCGGGGTACAATGAGCAGTTCTTC.

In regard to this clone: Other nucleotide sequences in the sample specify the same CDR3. The CDR3 DNA is TGTGCCAGCAGTTCGGGACAGACCTACGAGCAGTACTTC. Translation: CASSSGQTYEQYF. The chain is built from TRBV27 and TRBJ2-7; TRBD1 matches at 7 bases. There are 13 residues in the CDR3. The junction had 2 bases not matched to a gene; V was cut back by 4 bases and J by 2 bases. Germline V lookup: CDR1 MNHEY, CDR2 SMNVEV (reference sequence).

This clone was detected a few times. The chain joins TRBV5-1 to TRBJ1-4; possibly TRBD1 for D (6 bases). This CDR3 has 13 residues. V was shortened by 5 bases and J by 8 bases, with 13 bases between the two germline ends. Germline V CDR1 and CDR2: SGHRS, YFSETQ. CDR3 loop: CASSEGTGEKLFF. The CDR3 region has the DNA TGCGCCAGCAGTGAAGGTACAGGGGAAAAACTGTTTTTT.

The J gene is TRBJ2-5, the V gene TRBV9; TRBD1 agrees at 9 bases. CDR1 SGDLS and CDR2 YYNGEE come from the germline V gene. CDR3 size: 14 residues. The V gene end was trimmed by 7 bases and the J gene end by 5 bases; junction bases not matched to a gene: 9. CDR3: CASPTLGTGETQYF. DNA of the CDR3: TGTGCCAGCCCAACCCTCGGGACAGGGGAGACCCAGTACTTC.

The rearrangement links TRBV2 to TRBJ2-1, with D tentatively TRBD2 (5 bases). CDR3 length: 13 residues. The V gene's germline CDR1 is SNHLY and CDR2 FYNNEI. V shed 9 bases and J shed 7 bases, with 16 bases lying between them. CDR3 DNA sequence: TGTGCCAGTTGGAGGCGGCGGAGGAATGAGCAGTTCTTC. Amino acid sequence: CASWRRRRNEQFF.

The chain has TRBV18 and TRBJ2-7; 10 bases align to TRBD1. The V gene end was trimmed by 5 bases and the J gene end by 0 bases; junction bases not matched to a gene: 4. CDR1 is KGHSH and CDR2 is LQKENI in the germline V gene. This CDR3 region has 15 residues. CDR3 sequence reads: CASSGRDRGSYEQYF. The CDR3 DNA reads TGTGCCAGCTCAGGCCGGGACAGGGGCTCCTACGAGCAGTACTTC.

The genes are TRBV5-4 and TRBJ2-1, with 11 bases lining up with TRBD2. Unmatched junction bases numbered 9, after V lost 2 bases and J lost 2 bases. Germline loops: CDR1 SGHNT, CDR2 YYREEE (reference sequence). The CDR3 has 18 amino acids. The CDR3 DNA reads TGTGCCAGCAGCTTAAGGTTGCTAGCGGGAGGCCCCTACAATGAGCAGTTCTTC. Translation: CASSLRLLAGGPYNEQFF.

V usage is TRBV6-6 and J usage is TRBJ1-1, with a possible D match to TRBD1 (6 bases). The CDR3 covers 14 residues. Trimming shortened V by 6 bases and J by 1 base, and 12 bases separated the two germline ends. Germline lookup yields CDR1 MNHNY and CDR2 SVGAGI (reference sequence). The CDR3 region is CASSRDRQNTEAFF. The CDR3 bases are TGTGCCAGCAGCCGTGACAGGCAGAACACTGAAGCTTTCTTT.

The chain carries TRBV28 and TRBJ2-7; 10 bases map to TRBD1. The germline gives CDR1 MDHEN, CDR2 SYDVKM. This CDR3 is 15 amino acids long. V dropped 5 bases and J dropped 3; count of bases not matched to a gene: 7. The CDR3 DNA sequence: TGTGCCAGCAGTCCTAACCGGGACAGGGGCTACGAGCAGTACTTC. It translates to CASSPNRDRGYEQYF.

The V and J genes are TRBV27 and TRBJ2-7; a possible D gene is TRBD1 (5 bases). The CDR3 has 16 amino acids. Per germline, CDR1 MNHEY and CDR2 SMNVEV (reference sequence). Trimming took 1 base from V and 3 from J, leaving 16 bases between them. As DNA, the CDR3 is TGTGCCAGCAGTTTATTGGCGCAGGGCCCCTACTACGAGCAGTACTTC. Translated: CASSLLAQGPYYEQYF.

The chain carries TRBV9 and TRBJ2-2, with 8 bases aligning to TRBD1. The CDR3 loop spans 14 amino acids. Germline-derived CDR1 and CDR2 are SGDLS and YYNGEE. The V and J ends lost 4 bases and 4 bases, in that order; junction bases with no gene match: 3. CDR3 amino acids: CASSQGQVTGELFF. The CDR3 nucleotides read TGTGCCAGCAGCCAGGGACAGGTCACCGGGGAGCTGTTTTTT.

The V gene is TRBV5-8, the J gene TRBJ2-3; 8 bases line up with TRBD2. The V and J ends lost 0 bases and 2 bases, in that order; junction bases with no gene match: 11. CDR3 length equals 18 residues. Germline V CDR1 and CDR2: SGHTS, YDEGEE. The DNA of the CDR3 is TGTGCCAGCAGCTTGGATCTAGGCGCGGGGGGATACACAGATACGCAGTATTTT. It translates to CASSLDLGAGGYTDTQYF.

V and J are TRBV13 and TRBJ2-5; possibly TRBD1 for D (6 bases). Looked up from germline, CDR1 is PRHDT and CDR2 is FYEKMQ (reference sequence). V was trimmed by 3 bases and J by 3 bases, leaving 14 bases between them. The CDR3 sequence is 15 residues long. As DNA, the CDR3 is TGTGCCAGCAGCTTTACGGGGACACCTGAAGAGACCCAGTACTTC. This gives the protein CASSFTGTPEETQYF.

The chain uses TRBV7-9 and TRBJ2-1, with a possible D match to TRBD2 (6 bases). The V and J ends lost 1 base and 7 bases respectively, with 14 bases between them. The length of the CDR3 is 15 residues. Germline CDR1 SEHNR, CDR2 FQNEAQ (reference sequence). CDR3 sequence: CASSLVDSGGNEQFF. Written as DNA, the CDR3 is TGTGCCAGCAGCTTAGTGGATTCCGGGGGAAATGAGCAGTTCTTC.

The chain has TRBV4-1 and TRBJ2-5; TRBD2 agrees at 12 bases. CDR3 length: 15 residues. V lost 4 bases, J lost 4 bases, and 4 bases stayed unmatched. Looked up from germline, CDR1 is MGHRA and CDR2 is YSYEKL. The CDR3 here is CASSPGLAGLETQYF. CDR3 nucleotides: TGCGCCAGCAGCCCGGGACTAGCGGGTTTAGAGACCCAGTACTTC.

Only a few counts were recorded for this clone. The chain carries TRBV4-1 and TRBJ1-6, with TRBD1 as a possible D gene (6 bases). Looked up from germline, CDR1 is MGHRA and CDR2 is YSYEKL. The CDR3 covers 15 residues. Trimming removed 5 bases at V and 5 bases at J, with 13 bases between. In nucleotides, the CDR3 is TGCGCCAGCAGCACACCGACAGGAGATAATTCACCCCTCCACTTT. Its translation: CASSTPTGDNSPLHF.

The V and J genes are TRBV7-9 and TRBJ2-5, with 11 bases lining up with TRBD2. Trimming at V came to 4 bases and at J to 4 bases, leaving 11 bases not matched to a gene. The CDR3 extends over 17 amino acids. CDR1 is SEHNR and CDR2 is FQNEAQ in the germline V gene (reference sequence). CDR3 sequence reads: CASSSTLTSGIRETQYF. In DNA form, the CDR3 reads TGTGCCAGCAGCTCGACTTTGACTAGCGGGATTAGAGAGACCCAGTACTTC. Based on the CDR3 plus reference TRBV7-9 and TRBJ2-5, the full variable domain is DTGVSQNPRHKITKRGQNVTFRCDPISEHNRLYWYRQTLGQGPEFLTYFQNEAQLEKSRLLSDRFSAERPKGSFSTLEIQRTEQGDSAMYLCASSSTLTSGIRETQYFGPGTRLLVL.

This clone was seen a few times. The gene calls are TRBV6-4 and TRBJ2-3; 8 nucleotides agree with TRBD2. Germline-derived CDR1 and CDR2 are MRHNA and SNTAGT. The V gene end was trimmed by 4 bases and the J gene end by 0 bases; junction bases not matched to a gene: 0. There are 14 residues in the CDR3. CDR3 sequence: CASSASGSTDTQYF. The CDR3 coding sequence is TGTGCCAGCAGTGCTAGCGGGAGCACAGATACGCAGTATTTT.

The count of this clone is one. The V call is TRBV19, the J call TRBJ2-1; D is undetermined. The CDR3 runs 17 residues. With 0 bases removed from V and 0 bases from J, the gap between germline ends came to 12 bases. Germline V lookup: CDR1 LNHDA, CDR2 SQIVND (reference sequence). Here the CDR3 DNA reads TGTGCCAGTAGTATAGATGGCAGGCCCCCCTCCTACAATGAGCAGTTCTTC. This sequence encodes CASSIDGRPPSYNEQFF.

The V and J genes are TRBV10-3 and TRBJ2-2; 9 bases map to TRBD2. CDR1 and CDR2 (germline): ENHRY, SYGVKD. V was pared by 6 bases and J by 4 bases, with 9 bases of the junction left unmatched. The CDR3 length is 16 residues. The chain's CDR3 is CAIRRAGGKGTGELFF. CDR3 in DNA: TGTGCCATCAGACGAGCGGGGGGCAAGGGCACCGGGGAGCTGTTTTTT.

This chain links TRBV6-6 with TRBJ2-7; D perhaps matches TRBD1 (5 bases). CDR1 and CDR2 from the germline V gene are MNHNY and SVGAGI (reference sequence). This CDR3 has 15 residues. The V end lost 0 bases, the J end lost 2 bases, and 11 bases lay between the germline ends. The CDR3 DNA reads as TGTGCCAGCAGTTACTCCCAGGGAACGGCCTACGAGCAGTACTTC. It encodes CASSYSQGTAYEQYF.

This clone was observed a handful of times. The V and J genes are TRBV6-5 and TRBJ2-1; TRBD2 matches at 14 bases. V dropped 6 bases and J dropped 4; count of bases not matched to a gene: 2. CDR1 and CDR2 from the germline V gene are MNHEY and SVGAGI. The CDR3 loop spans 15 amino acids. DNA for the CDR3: TGTGCCAGCAGCCGACTAGCGGGAGGGTACAATGAGCAGTTCTTC. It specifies CASSRLAGGYNEQFF.

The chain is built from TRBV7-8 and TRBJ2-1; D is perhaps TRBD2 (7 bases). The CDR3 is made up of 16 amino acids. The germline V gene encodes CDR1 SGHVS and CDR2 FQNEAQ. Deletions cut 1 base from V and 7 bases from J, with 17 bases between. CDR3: CASSLVPGGGGNEQFF. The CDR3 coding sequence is TGTGCCAGCAGCTTAGTACCGGGGGGCGGAGGAAATGAGCAGTTCTTC.

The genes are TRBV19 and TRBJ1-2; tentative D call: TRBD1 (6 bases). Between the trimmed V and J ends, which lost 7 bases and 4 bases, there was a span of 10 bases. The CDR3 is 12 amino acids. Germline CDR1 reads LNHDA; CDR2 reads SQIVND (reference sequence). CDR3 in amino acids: CASNGGGYGYTF. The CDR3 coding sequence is TGTGCCAGTAATGGGGGCGGCTATGGCTACACCTTC.

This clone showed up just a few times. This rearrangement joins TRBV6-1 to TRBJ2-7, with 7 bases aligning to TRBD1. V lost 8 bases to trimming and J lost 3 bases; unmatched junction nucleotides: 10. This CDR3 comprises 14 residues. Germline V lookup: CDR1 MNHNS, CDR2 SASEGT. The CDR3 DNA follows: TGTGCCAGCGGTTCAGGGGGAAGGGTCTACGAGCAGTACTTC. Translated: CASGSGGRVYEQYF.

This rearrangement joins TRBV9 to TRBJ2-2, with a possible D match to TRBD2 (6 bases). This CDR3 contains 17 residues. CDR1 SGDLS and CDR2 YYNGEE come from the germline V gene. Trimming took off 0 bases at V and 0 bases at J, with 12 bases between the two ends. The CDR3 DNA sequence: TGTGCCAGCAGCGTAGGGAGGGCTCTGTCGAACACCGGGGAGCTGTTTTTT. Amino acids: CASSVGRALSNTGELFF. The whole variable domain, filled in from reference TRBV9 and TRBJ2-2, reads DSGVTQTPKHLITATGQRVTLRCSPRSGDLSVYWYQQSLDQGLQFLIQYYNGEERAKGNILERFSAQQFPDLHSELNLSSLELGDSALYFCASSVGRALSNTGELFFGEGSRLTVL.